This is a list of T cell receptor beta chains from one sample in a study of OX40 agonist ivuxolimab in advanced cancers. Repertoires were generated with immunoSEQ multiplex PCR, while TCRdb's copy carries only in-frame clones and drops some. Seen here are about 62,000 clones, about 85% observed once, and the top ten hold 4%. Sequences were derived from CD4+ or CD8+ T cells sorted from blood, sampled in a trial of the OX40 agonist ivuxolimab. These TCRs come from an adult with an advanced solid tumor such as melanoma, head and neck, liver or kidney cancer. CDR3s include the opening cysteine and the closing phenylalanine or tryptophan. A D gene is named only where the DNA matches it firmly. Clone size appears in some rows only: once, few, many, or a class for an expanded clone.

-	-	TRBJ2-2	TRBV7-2	CASSLAPIANTGELFF	TGTGCCAGCAGCTTAGCCCCTATCGCGAACACCGGGGAGCTGTTTTTT
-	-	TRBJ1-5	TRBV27	CASSSIQGRGGWAQHF	TGTGCCAGCAGTAGCATACAGGGTCGGGGGGGGTGGGCCCAGCATTTT
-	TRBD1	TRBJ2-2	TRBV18	CASSSDRSTGELFF	TGTGCCAGCTCCTCGGACAGGAGCACCGGGGAGCTGTTTTTT
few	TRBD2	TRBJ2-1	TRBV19	CASSSARDSSGRENEQFF	TGTGCCAGTAGTTCAGCCCGGGACTCTAGCGGGAGGGAAAATGAGCAGTTCTTC
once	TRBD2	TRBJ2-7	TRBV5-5	CASSPIGGYEQYF	TGTGCCAGCAGCCCCATCGGGGGGTACGAGCAGTACTTC
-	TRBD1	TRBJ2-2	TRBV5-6	CASSSGQGRAGELFF	TGTGCCAGCAGCTCAGGACAGGGGCGGGCCGGGGAGCTGTTTTTT
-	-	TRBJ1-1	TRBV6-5	CASSPTGGGTEAFF	TGTGCCAGCAGCCCCACTGGGGGGGGCACTGAAGCTTTCTTT
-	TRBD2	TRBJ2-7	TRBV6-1	CASSGHRDYHSYEQYF	TGTGCCAGCAGTGGGCACCGGGACTACCACTCCTACGAGCAGTACTTC
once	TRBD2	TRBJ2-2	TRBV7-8	CASSPRGASGSNTGELFF	TGTGCCAGCAGCCCTCGGGGGGCTAGCGGGTCGAACACCGGGGAGCTGTTTTTT
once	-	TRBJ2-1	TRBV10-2	CASSEHGQYNEQFF	TGCGCCAGCAGTGAGCACGGACAGTACAATGAGCAGTTCTTC
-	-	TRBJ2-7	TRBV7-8	CASSLGGRYEQYF	TGTGCCAGCAGCTTAGGGGGTCGATACGAGCAGTACTTC
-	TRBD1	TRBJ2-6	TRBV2	CASSAPGQGRSGANVLTF	TGTGCCAGCAGCGCGCCGGGACAGGGTCGGTCTGGGGCCAACGTCCTGACTTTC
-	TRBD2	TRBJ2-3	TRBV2	CASEKLAGGTDTQYF	TGTGCCAGCGAAAAGCTAGCGGGGGGCACAGATACGCAGTATTTT
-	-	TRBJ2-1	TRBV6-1	CASSGWVGSYNEQFF	TGTGCCAGCAGTGGATGGGTTGGCTCCTACAATGAGCAGTTCTTC
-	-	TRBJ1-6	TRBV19	CASSSRSSYNSPLHF	TGTGCCAGTAGTTCTAGGAGCTCCTATAATTCACCCCTCCACTTT
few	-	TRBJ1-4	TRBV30	CAWRGGTNEKLFF	TGTGCCTGGAGGGGGGGTACTAATGAAAAACTGTTTTTT
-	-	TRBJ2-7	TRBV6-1	CASSNIEQYF	TGTGCCAGCAGCAACATTGAGCAGTACTTC
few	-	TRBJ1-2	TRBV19	CASSLRDTYGYTF	TGTGCCAGTAGTCTCAGGGACACCTATGGCTACACCTTC
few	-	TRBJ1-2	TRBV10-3	CAISEGEGRNYGYTF	TGTGCCATCAGTGAGGGCGAGGGCAGAAACTATGGCTACACCTTC
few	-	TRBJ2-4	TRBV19	CASSKGREDIQYF	TGTGCCAGTAGTAAGGGAAGGGAGGACATTCAGTACTTC
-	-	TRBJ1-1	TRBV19	CASSIAPGRDTEAFF	TGTGCCAGTAGTATAGCACCAGGGAGAGACACTGAAGCTTTCTTT
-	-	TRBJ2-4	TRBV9	CARKRAEGPLAKNIQYF	TGTGCCAGAAAACGGGCGGAAGGGCCACTAGCCAAAAACATTCAGTACTTC
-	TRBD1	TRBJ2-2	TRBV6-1	CASSDRAGELFF	TGTGCCAGCAGCGACAGGGCCGGGGAGCTGTTTTTT
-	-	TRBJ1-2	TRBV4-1	CASSQVSRGSYGYTF	TGCGCCAGCAGCCAAGTTTCACGGGGGTCCTATGGCTACACCTTC
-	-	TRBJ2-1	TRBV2	CASSEWGGGSSYNEQFF	TGTGCCAGCAGTGAATGGGGCGGGGGCAGCTCCTACAATGAGCAGTTCTTC
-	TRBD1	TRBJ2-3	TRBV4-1	CASSQGQGARPSQYF	TGCGCCAGCAGCCAAGGGCAGGGGGCCCGACCATCGCAGTATTTT
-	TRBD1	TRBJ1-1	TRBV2	CASTWTGANTEAFF	TGTGCCAGCACTTGGACAGGGGCGAACACTGAAGCTTTCTTT
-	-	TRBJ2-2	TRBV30	CAWRGTYTGELFF	TGTGCCTGGAGGGGGACCTACACCGGGGAGCTGTTTTTT
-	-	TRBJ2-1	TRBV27	CASSLSGQTYNEQFF	TGTGCCAGCAGTTTATCAGGACAGACCTACAATGAGCAGTTCTTC
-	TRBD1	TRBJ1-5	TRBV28	CASGTGLHQPQHF	TGTGCCAGCGGGACAGGCCTTCATCAGCCCCAGCATTTT
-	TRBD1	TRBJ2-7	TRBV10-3	CAIRGTGPPYEQYF	TGTGCCATCAGAGGGACAGGGCCCCCCTACGAGCAGTACTTC
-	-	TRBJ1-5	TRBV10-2	CASTGGNQPQHF	TGCGCCAGCACGGGGGGGAATCAGCCCCAGCATTTT
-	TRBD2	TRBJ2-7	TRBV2	CAGRLAESSYEQYF	TGTGCCGGGCGACTAGCTGAGAGCTCCTACGAGCAGTACTTC
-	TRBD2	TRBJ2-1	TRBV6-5	CASSYGGLAGGREQFF	TGTGCCAGCAGTTACGGGGGACTAGCGGGGGGACGTGAGCAGTTCTTC
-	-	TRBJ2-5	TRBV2	CASTGGEETQYF	TGTGCCAGCACCGGGGGCGAGGAGACCCAGTACTTC
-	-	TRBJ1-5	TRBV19	CASSPLGSARSPQHF	TGTGCCAGTAGTCCCCTGGGTTCTGCTCGTTCGCCCCAGCATTTT
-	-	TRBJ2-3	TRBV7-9	CASSSLRARTSTDTQYF	TGTGCCAGCAGCAGCCTCAGGGCGAGAACTAGCACAGATACGCAGTATTTT
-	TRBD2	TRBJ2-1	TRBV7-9	CASSFRLAGLNEQFF	TGTGCCAGCAGCTTCCGCCTAGCGGGCCTCAATGAGCAGTTCTTC
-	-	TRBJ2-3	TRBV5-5	CASSFPGGDTQYF	TGTGCCAGCAGCTTTCCGGGGGGCGATACGCAGTATTTT
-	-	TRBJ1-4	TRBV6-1	CASSVPPGEKLFF	TGTGCCAGCAGTGTCCCTCCGGGAGAAAAACTGTTTTTT
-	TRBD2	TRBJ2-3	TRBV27	CASKDGRGVTDTQYF	TGTGCCAGCAAGGACGGTCGGGGGGTCACAGATACGCAGTATTTT
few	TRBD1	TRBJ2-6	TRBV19	CASSKDRVAGANVLTF	TGTGCCAGTAGTAAGGACAGGGTTGCCGGGGCCAACGTCCTGACTTTC
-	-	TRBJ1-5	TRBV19	CASSIGLSNQPQHF	TGTGCCAGTAGTATAGGGCTCAGCAATCAGCCCCAGCATTTT
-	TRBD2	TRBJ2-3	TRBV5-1	CASSSARGTSGSTDTQYF	TGCGCCAGCAGCTCCGCCCGGGGGACTAGCGGTAGCACAGATACGCAGTATTTT
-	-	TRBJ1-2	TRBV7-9	CASSPTGANVGGYTF	TGTGCCAGCAGCCCGACCGGGGCTAACGTGGGCGGCTACACCTTC
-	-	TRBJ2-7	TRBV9	CASSTGTQAVSYEQYF	TGTGCCAGCAGCACCGGGACCCAAGCAGTATCCTACGAGCAGTACTTC
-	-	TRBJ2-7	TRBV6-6	CASSGQPSYEQYF	TGTGCCAGCAGCGGACAGCCCTCCTACGAGCAGTACTTC
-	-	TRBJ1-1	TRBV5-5	CASLYTGSAEAFF	TGTGCCAGCCTCTATACAGGTTCGGCTGAAGCTTTCTTT
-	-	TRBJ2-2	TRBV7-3	CASSPQWGWNTGELFF	TGTGCCAGCAGCCCCCAGTGGGGGTGGAACACCGGGGAGCTGTTTTTT
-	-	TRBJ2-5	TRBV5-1	CASSPGVETQYF	TGCGCCAGCAGCCCGGGCGTAGAGACCCAGTACTTC
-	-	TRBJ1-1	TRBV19	CASSMGANTEAFF	TGTGCCAGTAGTATGGGGGCGAACACTGAAGCTTTCTTT
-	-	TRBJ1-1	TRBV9	CASSVAGDTEAFF	TGTGCCAGCAGCGTCGCAGGGGACACTGAAGCTTTCTTT
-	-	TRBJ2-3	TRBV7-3	CASSAAGLRTDTQYF	TGTGCCAGCAGCGCCGCAGGTCTAAGGACAGATACGCAGTATTTT
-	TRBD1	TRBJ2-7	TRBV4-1	CASSQERGLDEQYF	TGCGCCAGCAGCCAAGAGAGGGGGCTGGACGAGCAGTACTTC
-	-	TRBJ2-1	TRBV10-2	CASSESGTFNNEQFF	TGCGCCAGCAGTGAGTCCGGGACATTTAACAATGAGCAGTTCTTC
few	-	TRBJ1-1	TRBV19	CASSENMNTEAFF	TGTGCCAGTAGTGAAAACATGAACACTGAAGCTTTCTTT
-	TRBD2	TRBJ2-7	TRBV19	CASSLGGCEQYF	TGTGCCAGTAGTCTGGGGGGGTGCGAGCAGTACTTC